This entry concerns a single T cell receptor beta chain. Its cognate antigen is unknown. This entry belongs to a study of T cell responses to AZD1222 COVID-19 vaccine. Study-wide results and limits: Nearly half of the spike-specific TCRs reportedly recognize variant regions that carry no mutations. Donor demographics were predominantly white British with a female majority; clonal diversity may be underestimated.

With 8 bases clipped from V and 7 bases from J, the junction kept 1 base outside the gene matches. This CDR3 has 11 amino acids. In germline, CDR1 is MNHEY, CDR2 SMNVEV (reference sequence). Generated by immunoSEQ multiplex PCR, the TCRdb table keeps only in-frame clones and is missing some. The data hold approximately 68,000 clones, with approximately 88% observed a single time. The V gene is TRBV27, the J gene TRBJ2-1; 8 bases are a match to TRBD2. Material: peripheral blood, obtained on day 0 of AZD1222 vaccination. The clonotype was recovered from an adult in good health. CDR3 region: CASCGGNEQFF. CDR3 nucleotide sequence: TGTGCCAGCTGCGGGGGGAATGAGCAGTTCTTC.